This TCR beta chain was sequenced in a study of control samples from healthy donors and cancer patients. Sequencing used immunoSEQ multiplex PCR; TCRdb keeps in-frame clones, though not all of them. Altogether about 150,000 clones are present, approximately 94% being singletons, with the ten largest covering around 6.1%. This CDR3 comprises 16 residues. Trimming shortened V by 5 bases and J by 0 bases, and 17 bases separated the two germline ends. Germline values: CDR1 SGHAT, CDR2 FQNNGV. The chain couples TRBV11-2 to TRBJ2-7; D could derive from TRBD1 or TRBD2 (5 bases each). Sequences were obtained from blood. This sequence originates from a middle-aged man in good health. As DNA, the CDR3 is TGTGCCAGCAGCCCAGGGAGTATTACGAGCTCCTACGAGCAGTACTTC. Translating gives CASSPGSITSSYEQYF.